One and the same sample provided the 20 T cell receptor beta chains below, sequenced in a study of post-analysis software for immune sequencing data. Study-wide results and limits: TRBV segments more frequent in patients than in controls numbered five and included TRBV5-6, TRBV5-1 and TRBV20-1.

The TCR beta cDNA libraries contained unique molecular identifiers. One entry per CDR3 protein, called by TCRdb with MiXCR from the PCR reads. Of 400,000 to 500,000 distinct CDR3 sequences in the sample, more than 30% were seen once. What these receptors recognize is not known. Material: blood. Every receptor here comes from a girl aged 2 to 10 with multiple sclerosis.

The chain carries TRBV20-1 and TRBJ2-1; D is perhaps TRBD1 (5 bases). CDR1 DFQATT and CDR2 SNEGSKA come from the germline V gene (reference sequence). V was pared by 0 bases and J by 3 bases, with 18 bases between. This CDR3 comprises 17 residues. The CDR3 DNA reads TGCAGTGCTAGAGATTCGGGCAGGGCCCATATCTACAATGAGCAGTTCTTC. Residues: CSARDSGRAHIYNEQFF.

This clonotype was observed a handful of times. This rearrangement joins TRBV9 to TRBJ1-2; no clear D gene. Trimming cost V 2 bases and J 8 bases, with 13 bases left between them. CDR1 SGDLS and CDR2 YYNGEE come from the germline V gene. The CDR3 loop spans 13 amino acids. CDR3 sequence: CASSVSATGGYTF. CDR3 coding DNA: TGTGCCAGCAGCGTGAGCGCCACCGGGGGCTACACCTTC.

This clonotype has only one observation. CDR3 DNA sequence: TGCGCCAGCAGCTGGTCAGGGCGGAACACTGAAGCTTTCTTT. This gives the protein CASSWSGRNTEAFF. The chain recombines TRBV5-1 with TRBJ1-1; weak D call: TRBD1 (5 bases). Germline CDR1 SGHRS, CDR2 YFSETQ. The CDR3 sequence is 14 residues long. Trimming stripped 3 bases from V and 1 base from J, with 10 bases between.

This clonotype was detected only a few times. The J gene is TRBJ2-5, the V gene TRBV6-6; TRBD1 agrees at 9 bases. Looked up from germline, CDR1 is MNHNY and CDR2 is SVGAGI (reference sequence). This CDR3 is built from 16 residues. With V trimmed by 2 bases and J by 4 bases, 8 bases remained unmatched. The CDR3 is CASSYGTGFGIETQYF. The CDR3 DNA reads as TGTGCCAGCAGTTACGGGACAGGGTTCGGGATAGAGACCCAGTACTTC.

This clonotype came up a few times. This rearrangement joins TRBV29-1 to TRBJ2-1; 9 bases line up with TRBD2. The germline gives CDR1 SQVTM, CDR2 ANQGSEA. CDR3 length equals 15 residues. The V gene end was trimmed by 6 bases and the J gene end by 0 bases; junction bases not matched to a gene: 6. The CDR3, as DNA: TGCAGCGTGGTTCTAGCGGGAACCTCCTACAATGAGCAGTTCTTC. This sequence encodes CSVVLAGTSYNEQFF.

V and J are TRBV9 and TRBJ2-1; D is unresolved. The CDR3 runs 14 residues. Deletions cut 1 base from V and 6 bases from J, with 11 bases between. Germline V CDR1 and CDR2: SGDLS, YYNGEE. Written as DNA, the CDR3 is TGTGCCAGCAGCGTATCGAGGTTAAGCAATGAGCAGTTCTTC. It codes for CASSVSRLSNEQFF.

This chain joins TRBV12-3 or TRBV12-4 and TRBJ2-3; D gene uncertain. The V end was cut by 2 bases, the J end by 3 bases, with 12 bases between. The CDR3 has 15 residues. Written as DNA, the CDR3 is TGTGCCAGCAGTTTATTGCGAGGAACAACAGATACGCAGTATTTT. Protein product: CASSLLRGTTDTQYF.

This clonotype was recorded a few times. The rearrangement links TRBV28 to TRBJ1-6; 11 positions agree with TRBD1. CDR3 size: 18 residues. After removal of 5 bases from V and 6 bases from J, the junction contained 12 bases not matched to a gene. Germline lookup yields CDR1 MDHEN and CDR2 SYDVKM. CDR3 amino acids: CASSIITGQGASNSPLHF. The CDR3 DNA sequence: TGTGCCAGCAGTATAATAACCGGACAGGGGGCGTCTAATTCACCCCTCCACTTT.

This chain connects TRBV6-1 to TRBJ1-2; D is uncertain. CDR3 length: 16 residues. V gave up 2 bases and J gave up 2 bases, with 15 bases separating them. CDR1 is MNHNS, CDR2 SASEGT, per germline. The CDR3 DNA is TGTGCCAGCAGTGAAAGTGGGAGGTTGGAAAACTATGGCTACACCTTC. Protein sequence: CASSESGRLENYGYTF.

The chain employs TRBV28 and TRBJ2-3; D perhaps matches TRBD1 (6 bases). The CDR3 runs to 16 residues. Germline V gene sequence: CDR1 MDHEN, CDR2 SYDVKM. V lost 0 bases to trimming and J lost 0 bases, with 10 bases between them. This CDR3 is CASSLWSGQSTDTQYF. In DNA, the CDR3 is TGTGCCAGCAGTTTATGGAGTGGACAGAGCACAGATACGCAGTATTTT.

The V and J genes are TRBV10-3 and TRBJ1-2; 9 nucleotides align to TRBD1. V lost 4 bases and J lost 4; bases outside the gene matches: 4. The CDR3 is made up of 14 amino acids. In germline, CDR1 is ENHRY, CDR2 SYGVKD. CDR3 region: CAISGGQGTYGYTF. The CDR3, as DNA: TGTGCCATCAGTGGGGGACAGGGAACCTATGGCTACACCTTC.

J is TRBJ2-3 and V is TRBV20-1; 7 positions agree with TRBD2. J lost 14 bases, V lost 0 bases, and 8 bases had no gene match. Germline V gene lookup returns CDR1 DFQATT and CDR2 SNEGSKA (reference sequence). The CDR3 covers 12 residues. The CDR3 region is CSARDKWEGVYF. The CDR3 DNA follows: TGCAGTGCTAGAGATAAATGGGAGGGAGTGTATTTT.

This clonotype has more than one count but fewer than ten. One end of the junction does not line up with germline, which may come from a read error. The chain joins TRBV20-1 to TRBJ1-2; D is possibly TRBD1 (5 bases). The germline V gene has CDR1 DFQATT and CDR2 SNEGSKA (reference sequence). The CDR3 covers 12 residues. CDR3: CSARGDNYGYTF. Here the CDR3 DNA reads TGCAGTGCGAGAGGGGATAACTATGGCTACACCTTC.

The chain carries TRBV4-3 and TRBJ2-1; D gene ambiguous. The CDR3 covers 17 residues. Germline CDR1 is LGHNA and CDR2 is YSLEER. The V end was cut by 4 bases, the J end by 1 base, with 17 bases between. The CDR3 DNA reads TGCGCCAGCAGCCCCCGTAGTCGGGCTCTTTCCTACAATGAGCAGTTCTTC. It specifies CASSPRSRALSYNEQFF.

This clonotype was seen only a few times. V usage is TRBV20-1 and J usage is TRBJ2-3, with D unclear. The V and J ends lost 3 bases and 0 bases respectively, with 7 bases between them. The CDR3 is 13 residues long. Germline V gene lookup returns CDR1 DFQATT and CDR2 SNEGSKA (reference sequence). CDR3 residues: CSARSLSTDTQYF. CDR3 DNA: TGCAGTGCTAGGTCCTTAAGCACAGATACGCAGTATTTT.

Only a few counts were recorded for this clonotype. The chain carries TRBV9 and TRBJ1-2, with D hard to call. The CDR3 has 15 amino acids. Germline CDR1 and CDR2: SGDLS and YYNGEE. Between the trimmed V and J ends, which lost 3 bases and 1 base, there was a span of 13 bases. The CDR3 loop reads CASSALIHGNYGYTF. The DNA of the CDR3 is TGTGCCAGCAGCGCACTTATTCACGGTAACTATGGCTACACCTTC. The variable domain in full, with the rest retrieved from reference TRBV9 and TRBJ1-2, is DSGVTQTPKHLITATGQRVTLRCSPRSGDLSVYWYQQSLDQGLQFLIQYYNGEERAKGNILERFSAQQFPDLHSELNLSSLELGDSALYFCASSALIHGNYGYTFGSGTRLTVV.

This chain links TRBV24-1 with TRBJ2-1; 7 bases match TRBD1. V was clipped by 3 bases and J by 13 bases; unmatched bases: 8. The CDR3 is 13 amino acids. Germline CDR1 KGHDR, CDR2 SFDVKD. The CDR3 spells CATSDTGQNVQFF. DNA of the CDR3: TGTGCCACCAGTGATACGGGACAGAACGTCCAGTTCTTC.

V gene TRBV10-3 combines with J gene TRBJ2-3; D gene ambiguous. The CDR3 runs 11 residues. Germline V gene data show CDR1 as ENHRY and CDR2 as SYGVKD. Between the trimmed V and J ends, which lost 0 bases and 8 bases, there was a span of 3 bases. The CDR3 sequence: CAISESGTQYF. The CDR3 coding sequence is TGTGCCATCAGTGAGTCGGGTACGCAGTATTTT.

The chain recombines TRBV5-5 with TRBJ1-1; D remains ambiguous. CDR1 and CDR2 from the germline V gene are SGHKS and YYEKEE (reference sequence). The CDR3 is 15 amino acids. The V gene lost 1 base and the J gene lost 0 bases, with 10 bases spanning the gap. The CDR3 protein is CASSLYSSLNTEAFF. The CDR3 coding sequence is TGTGCCAGCAGCTTGTATTCTTCTTTGAACACTGAAGCTTTCTTT.

This chain uses TRBV5-6 with TRBJ1-1; D is undetermined. The CDR3 runs 15 residues. V was cut by 1 base and J by 3 bases, with 13 bases left in between. Germline loops: CDR1 SGHDT, CDR2 YYEEEE. The CDR3 spells CASSLMATPYTEAFF. DNA for the CDR3: TGTGCCAGCAGCTTGATGGCAACCCCCTACACTGAAGCTTTCTTT.